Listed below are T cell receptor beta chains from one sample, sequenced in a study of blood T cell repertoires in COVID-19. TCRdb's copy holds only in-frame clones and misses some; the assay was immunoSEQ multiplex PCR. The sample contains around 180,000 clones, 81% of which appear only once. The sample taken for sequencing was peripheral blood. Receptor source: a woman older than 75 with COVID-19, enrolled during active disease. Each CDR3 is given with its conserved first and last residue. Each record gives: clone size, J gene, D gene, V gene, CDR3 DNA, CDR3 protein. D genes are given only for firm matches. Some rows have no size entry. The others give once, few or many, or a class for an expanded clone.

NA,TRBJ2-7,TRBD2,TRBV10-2,TGCGCCAGCAGTTCTAGCGGGTACGAGCAGTACTTC,CASSSSGYEQYF
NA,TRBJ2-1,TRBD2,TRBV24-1,TGTGCCACCAGTGACGGTCAGCGGGGGAGTCACAATGAGCAGTTCTTC,CATSDGQRGSHNEQFF
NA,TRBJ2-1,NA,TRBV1,TGCACCAGCAGCCAAGGGGGGCCCGACAATGAGCAGTTCTTC,CTSSQGGPDNEQFF
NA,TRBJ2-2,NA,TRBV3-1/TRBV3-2,TGTGCCAGCAGCCAAAGGGAAGGGGGCGGGGAGCTGTTTTTT,CASSQREGGGELFF
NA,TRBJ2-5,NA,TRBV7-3,TGTGCCAGCAGCCCAATGGGGGGGCCCCAAGAGACCCAGTACTTC,CASSPMGGPQETQYF
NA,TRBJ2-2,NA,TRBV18,TGTGCCAGCTCACCAATAGGGGCAAGCACCGGGGAGCTGTTTTTT,CASSPIGASTGELFF
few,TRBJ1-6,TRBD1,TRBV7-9,TGTGCCAGCAGCCCTCGGACAGGGTACAATTCACCCCTCCACTTT,CASSPRTGYNSPLHF
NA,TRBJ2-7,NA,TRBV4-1,TGCGCCAGCAGCCCTCATTGGGCGGGTATTAAAAACGAGCAGTACTTC,CASSPHWAGIKNEQYF
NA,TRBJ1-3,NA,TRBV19,TGTGCCAGTAGTATACAGCTCTCCCTCATCGAGGACACCATATATTTT,CASSIQLSLIEDTIYF
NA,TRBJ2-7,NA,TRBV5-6,TGTGCCAGCAGCTTGGTCGGGAAACTCGAGCAGTACTTC,CASSLVGKLEQYF
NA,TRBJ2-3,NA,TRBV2,TGTGCCAGCAATACTAGAAGTTTGACAGATACGCAGTATTTT,CASNTRSLTDTQYF
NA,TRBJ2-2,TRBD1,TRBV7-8,TGTGCCAGCAGCTTCGCTGGGACAGGGGTTACCGGGGAGCTGTTTTTT,CASSFAGTGVTGELFF
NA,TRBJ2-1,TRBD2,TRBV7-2,TGTGCCAGCAGCTTAGTCGGGGGGGCCGGCAATGAGCAGTTCTTC,CASSLVGGAGNEQFF
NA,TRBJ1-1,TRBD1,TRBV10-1,TGCGCCAGCAGCGGACAGGGAGGGAACACTGAAGCTTTCTTT,CASSGQGGNTEAFF
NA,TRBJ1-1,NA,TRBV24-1,TGTGCCACCAGTGATGCGGGGAACACTGAAGCTTTCTTT,CATSDAGNTEAFF
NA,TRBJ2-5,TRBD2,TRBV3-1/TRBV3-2,TGTGCCAGCAGCCGGGGACTAGCGGGAGGGCGGGAGACCCAGTACTTC,CASSRGLAGGRETQYF
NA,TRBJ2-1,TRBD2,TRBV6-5,TGTGCCAGCAGTTCCTTAGCGGGGGGTTCCTACAATGAGCAGTTCTTC,CASSSLAGGSYNEQFF
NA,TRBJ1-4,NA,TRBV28,TGTGCCAGCAGTTTAAGGGGTGAAAAACTGTTTTTT,CASSLRGEKLFF
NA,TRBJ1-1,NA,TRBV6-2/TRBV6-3,TGTGCCAGCAGACCTATGGGCAGGGGACGCGGTACTGAAGCTTTCTTT,CASRPMGRGRGTEAFF
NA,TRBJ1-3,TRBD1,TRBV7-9,TGTGCCAGCAGGGGGATGACAGGGAACACCATATATTTT,CASRGMTGNTIYF
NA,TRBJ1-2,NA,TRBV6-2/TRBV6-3,TGTGCCAGCAGCCAAGGGGACTATGGCTACACCTTC,CASSQGDYGYTF
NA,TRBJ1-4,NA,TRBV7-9,TGTGCCAGCAGCTCCGGGACTGCCGATGAAAAACTGTTTTTT,CASSSGTADEKLFF
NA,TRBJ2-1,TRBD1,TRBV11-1,TGTGCCAGCAGCTTAGCCCCGATTCGGAACAGGGGTGAGCAGTTCTTC,CASSLAPIRNRGEQFF
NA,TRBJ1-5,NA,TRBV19,TGTGCCAGTAGTGGGGGGGTGTTCGAGGAGCCCCAGCATTTT,CASSGGVFEEPQHF
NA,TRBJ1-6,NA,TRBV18,TGTGCCAGCTCACCAATTTCGGGGAATTCACCCCTCCACTTT,CASSPISGNSPLHF
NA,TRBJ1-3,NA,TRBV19,TGTGCCTCGAGTCAGGGGCCTTTATCTGGAAACACCATATATTTT,CASSQGPLSGNTIYF
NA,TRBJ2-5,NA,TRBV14,TGTGCCAGCAGCCAAGAGCGGCCCAGCCCCCAAGAGACCCAGTACTTC,CASSQERPSPQETQYF
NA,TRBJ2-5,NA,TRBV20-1,TGCAGTGCTAGTAGCCCCCCCCCTAGTGAAGAGACCCAGTACTTC,CSASSPPPSEETQYF
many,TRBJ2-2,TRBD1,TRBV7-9,TGTGCCAGCAGCACTCCGGGACAGGGGGCGATCGGGGAGCTGTTTTTT,CASSTPGQGAIGELFF
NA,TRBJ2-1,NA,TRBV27,TGTGCCAGCAGTTTATGGCAGGGCGGCAATGAGCAGTTCTTC,CASSLWQGGNEQFF
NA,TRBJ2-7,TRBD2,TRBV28,TGTGCCACGACTAGCGGGTATCTGTGGGAGCAGTACTTC,CATTSGYLWEQYF
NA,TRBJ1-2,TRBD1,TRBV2,TGTGCCAGCAAGAGAATTACAGGGGGCTATGGCTACACCTTC,CASKRITGGYGYTF
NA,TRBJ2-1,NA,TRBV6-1,TGTGCCAGCAGTGATGGACTCGAGAATGAGCAGTTCTTC,CASSDGLENEQFF